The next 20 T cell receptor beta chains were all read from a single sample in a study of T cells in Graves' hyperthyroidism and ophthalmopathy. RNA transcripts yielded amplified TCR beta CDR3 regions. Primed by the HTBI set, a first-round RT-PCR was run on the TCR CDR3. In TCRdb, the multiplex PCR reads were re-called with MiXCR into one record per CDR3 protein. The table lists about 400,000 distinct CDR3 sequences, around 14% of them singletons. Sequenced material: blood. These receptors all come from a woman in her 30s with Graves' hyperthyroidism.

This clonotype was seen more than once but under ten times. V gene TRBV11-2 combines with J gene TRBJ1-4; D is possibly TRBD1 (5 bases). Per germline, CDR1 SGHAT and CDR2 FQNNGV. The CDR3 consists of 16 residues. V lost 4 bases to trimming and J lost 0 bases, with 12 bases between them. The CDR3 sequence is CASSSLGGATNEKLFF. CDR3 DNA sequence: TGTGCCAGCAGCTCCCTCGGGGGTGCAACTAATGAAAAACTGTTTTTT.

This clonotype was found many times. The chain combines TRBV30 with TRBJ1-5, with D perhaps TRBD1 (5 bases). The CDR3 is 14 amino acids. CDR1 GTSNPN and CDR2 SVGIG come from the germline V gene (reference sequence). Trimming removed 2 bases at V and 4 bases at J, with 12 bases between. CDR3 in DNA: TGTGCCTGGAGTACGGGACGGGAGAATCAGCCCCAGCATTTT. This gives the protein CAWSTGRENQPQHF.

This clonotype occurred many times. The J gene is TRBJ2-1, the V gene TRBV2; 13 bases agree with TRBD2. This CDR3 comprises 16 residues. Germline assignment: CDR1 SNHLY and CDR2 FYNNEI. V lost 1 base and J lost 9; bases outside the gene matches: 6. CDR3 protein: CASSEEGLAGRTEQFF. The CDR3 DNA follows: TGTGCCAGCAGTGAAGAGGGACTAGCGGGGAGAACTGAGCAGTTCTTC.

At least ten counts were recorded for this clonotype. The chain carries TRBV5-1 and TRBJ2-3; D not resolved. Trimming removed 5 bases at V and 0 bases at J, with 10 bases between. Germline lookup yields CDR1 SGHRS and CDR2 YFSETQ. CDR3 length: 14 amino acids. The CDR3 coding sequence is TGCGCCAGCAGAGAAAGTCCTAGCACAGATACGCAGTATTTT. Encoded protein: CASRESPSTDTQYF.

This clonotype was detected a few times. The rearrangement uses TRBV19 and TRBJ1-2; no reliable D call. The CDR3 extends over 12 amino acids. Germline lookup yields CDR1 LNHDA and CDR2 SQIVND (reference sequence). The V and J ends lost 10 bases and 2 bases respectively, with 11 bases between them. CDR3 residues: CATLQDNYGYTF. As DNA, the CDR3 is TGTGCCACCCTGCAGGACAACTATGGCTACACCTTC.

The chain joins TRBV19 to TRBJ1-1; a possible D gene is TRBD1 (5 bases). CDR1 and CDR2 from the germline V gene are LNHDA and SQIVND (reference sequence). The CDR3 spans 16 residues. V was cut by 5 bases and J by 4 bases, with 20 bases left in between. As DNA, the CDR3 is TGTGCCAGTAGTTTCCGGGACTCCCCGGGTGGCACTGAAGCTTTCTTT. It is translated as CASSFRDSPGGTEAFF.

The CDR3: CATEPGQGDLGTDTQYF. CDR3 nucleotide sequence: TGTGCCACGGAGCCGGGACAGGGGGATCTTGGCACAGATACGCAGTATTTT. The chain couples TRBV19 to TRBJ2-3; 11 bases are a match to TRBD1. CDR3 length equals 17 residues. Looked up from germline, CDR1 is LNHDA and CDR2 is SQIVND (reference sequence). V lost 10 bases and J lost 1; bases outside the gene matches: 13.

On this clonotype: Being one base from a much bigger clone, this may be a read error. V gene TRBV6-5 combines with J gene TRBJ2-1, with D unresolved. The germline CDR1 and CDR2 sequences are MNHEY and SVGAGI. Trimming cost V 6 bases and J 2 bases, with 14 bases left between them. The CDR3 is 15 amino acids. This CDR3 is CASRSPGLPYNEQFF. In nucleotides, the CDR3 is TGTGCCAGCAGATCTCCGGGTCTCCCCTACAATGAGCAGTTCTTC.

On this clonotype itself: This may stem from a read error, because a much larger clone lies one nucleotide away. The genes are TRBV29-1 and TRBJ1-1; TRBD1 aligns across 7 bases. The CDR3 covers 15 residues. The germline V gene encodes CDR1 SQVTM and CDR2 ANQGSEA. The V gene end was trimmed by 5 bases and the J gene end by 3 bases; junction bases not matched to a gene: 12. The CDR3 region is CSVLARQGADTEAFF. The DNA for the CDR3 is TGCAGCGTTCTAGCCCGACAGGGAGCGGACACTGAAGCTTTCTTT.

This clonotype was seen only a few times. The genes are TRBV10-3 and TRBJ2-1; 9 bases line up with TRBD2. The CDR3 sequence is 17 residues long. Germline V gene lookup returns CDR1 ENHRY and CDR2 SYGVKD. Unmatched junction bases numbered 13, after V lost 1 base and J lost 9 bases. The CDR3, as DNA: TGTGCCATCAGTGAGTTCAGGGGGACTAGCCTTTCGTCTGAGCAGTTCTTC. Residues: CAISEFRGTSLSSEQFF.

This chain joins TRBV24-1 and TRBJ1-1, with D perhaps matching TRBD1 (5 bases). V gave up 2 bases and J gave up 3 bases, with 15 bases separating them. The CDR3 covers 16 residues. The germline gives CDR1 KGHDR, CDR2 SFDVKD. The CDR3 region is CATSDSKGAGDTEAFF. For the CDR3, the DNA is TGTGCCACCAGTGATTCTAAGGGCGCGGGGGACACTGAAGCTTTCTTT.

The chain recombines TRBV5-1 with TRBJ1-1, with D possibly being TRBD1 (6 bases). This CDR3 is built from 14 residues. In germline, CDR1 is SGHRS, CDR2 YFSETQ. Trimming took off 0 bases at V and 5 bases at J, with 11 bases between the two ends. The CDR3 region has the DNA TGCGCCAGCAGCTTGGACGTTACAGGGACTGAAGCTTTCTTT. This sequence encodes CASSLDVTGTEAFF.

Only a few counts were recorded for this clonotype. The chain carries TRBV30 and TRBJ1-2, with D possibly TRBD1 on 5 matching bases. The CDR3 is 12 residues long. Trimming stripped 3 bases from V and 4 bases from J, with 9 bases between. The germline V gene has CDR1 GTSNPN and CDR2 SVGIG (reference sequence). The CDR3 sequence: CAWSPGSYGYTF. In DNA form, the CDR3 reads TGTGCCTGGAGCCCAGGGTCCTATGGCTACACCTTC.

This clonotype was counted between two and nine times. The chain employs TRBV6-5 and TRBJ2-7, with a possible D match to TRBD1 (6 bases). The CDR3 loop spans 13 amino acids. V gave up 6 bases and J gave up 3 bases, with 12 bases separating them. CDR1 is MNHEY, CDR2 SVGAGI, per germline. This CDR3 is CASSYRVVYEQYF. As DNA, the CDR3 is TGTGCCAGCAGCTACAGGGTTGTCTACGAGCAGTACTTC.

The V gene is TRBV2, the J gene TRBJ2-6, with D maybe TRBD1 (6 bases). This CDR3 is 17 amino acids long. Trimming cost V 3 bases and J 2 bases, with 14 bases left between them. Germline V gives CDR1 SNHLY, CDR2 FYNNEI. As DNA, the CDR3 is TGTGCCAGCAGTGACCCGACAGGCCGAGCTGGGGCCAACGTCCTGACTTTC. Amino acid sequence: CASSDPTGRAGANVLTF.

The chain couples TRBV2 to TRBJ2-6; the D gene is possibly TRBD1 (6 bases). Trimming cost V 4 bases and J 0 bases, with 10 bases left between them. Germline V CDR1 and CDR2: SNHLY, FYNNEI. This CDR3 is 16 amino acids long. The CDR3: CASSVGRGSGANVLTF. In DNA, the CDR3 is TGTGCCAGCAGTGTAGGCAGGGGCTCTGGGGCCAACGTCCTGACTTTC.

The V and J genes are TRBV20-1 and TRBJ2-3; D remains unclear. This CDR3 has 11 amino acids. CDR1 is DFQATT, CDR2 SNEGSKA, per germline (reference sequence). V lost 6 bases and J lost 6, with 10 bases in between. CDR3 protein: CSARIGDTQYF. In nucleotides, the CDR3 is TGCAGTGCCCGCATCGGGGATACGCAGTATTTT.

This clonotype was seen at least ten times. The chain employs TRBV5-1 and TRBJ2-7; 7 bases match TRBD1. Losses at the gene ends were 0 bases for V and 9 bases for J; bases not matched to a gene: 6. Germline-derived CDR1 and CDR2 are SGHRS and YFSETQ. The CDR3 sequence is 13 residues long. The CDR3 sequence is CASSLVLGDRQYF. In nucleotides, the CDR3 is TGCGCCAGCAGCTTGGTTCTTGGGGACAGGCAGTACTTC. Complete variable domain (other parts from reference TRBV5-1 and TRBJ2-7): KAGVTQTPRYLIKTRGQQVTLSCSPISGHRSVSWYQQTPGQGLQFLFEYFSETQRNKGNFPGRFSGRQFSNSRSEMNVSTLELGDSALYLCASSLVLGDRQYFGPGTRLTVT.

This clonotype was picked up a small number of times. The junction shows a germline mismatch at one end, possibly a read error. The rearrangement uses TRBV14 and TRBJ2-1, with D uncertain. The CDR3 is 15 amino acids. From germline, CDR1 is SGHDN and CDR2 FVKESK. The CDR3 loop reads CTSSQGSVIYNEQFF. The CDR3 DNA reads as TGTACCAGCAGCCAAGGTTCCGTTATCTACAATGAGCAGTTCTTC.

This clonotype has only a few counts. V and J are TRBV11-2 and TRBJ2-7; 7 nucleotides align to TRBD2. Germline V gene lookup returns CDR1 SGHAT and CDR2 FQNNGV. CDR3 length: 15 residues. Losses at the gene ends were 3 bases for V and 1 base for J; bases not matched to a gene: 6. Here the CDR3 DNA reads TGTGCCAGCAGCTTGAATAGCGGGTATTCCTACGAGCAGTACTTC. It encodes CASSLNSGYSYEQYF.